The sequence of this T cell receptor beta chain was determined in a study of Graves' ophthalmopathy and Graves' hyperthyroidism. On the study more broadly: Stable hyperthyroid donors showed no ophthalmopathy during 18 months follow-up.

General study results and limits: Ophthalmopathy progression was predicted by the model at less than 71% sensitivity and about 74% specificity. A model of 13 signatures distinguished ophthalmopathy from stable hyperthyroidism at around 90% sensitivity and roughly 81% specificity.

Certain patients, namely those with other autoimmune diseases, uncontrolled infections, pregnancy or lactation, were excluded. Amplification of the TCR beta CDR3 regions used RNA transcripts (as template). HTBI primers were employed in first-round RT-PCR, then a second-round multiplex PCR followed. One entry per CDR3 protein results from TCRdb running MiXCR on the multiplex PCR reads. Here the sample spans about 1.1 million distinct CDR3 sequences, approximately 35% being singletons. Germline V lookup: CDR1 WSHSY, CDR2 SAAADI. The CDR3 has 15 amino acids. This clonotype was seen a few times. Its antigen is as yet unknown. The junction differs from germline at one of its ends, possibly a read error.

The specimen was peripheral blood or thyroid tissue (not recorded which). The sequence was collected from an adult man with Graves' hyperthyroidism. The chain uses TRBV10-2 and TRBJ2-7; possible D gene TRBD1, 6 bases. The CDR3 here is CASSTRTARSYEQYF. The CDR3 DNA reads TGTGCCAGCAGTACCCGGACAGCACGCTCCTACGAGCAGTACTTC.